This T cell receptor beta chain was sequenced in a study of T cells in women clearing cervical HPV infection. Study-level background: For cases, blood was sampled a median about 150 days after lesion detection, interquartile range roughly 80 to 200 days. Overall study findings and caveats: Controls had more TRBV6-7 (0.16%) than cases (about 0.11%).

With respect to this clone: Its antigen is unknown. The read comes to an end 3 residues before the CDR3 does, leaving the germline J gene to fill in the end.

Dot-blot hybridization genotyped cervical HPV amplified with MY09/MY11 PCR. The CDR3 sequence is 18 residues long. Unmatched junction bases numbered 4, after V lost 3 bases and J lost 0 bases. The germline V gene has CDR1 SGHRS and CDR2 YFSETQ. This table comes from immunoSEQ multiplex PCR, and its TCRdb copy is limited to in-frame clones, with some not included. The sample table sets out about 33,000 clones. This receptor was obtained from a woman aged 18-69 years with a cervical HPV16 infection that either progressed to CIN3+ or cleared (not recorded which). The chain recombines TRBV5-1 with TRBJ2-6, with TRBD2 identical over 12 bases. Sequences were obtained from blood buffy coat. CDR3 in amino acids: CASSSGLAGRSGANVLTF. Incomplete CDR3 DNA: TGCGCCAGCAGCTCCGGACTAGCGGGACGCTCTGGGGCCAACGTC.